Listed here are 22 T cell receptor beta chains from one sample, sequenced in a study of blood T cell repertoires in COVID-19. Profiling relied on immunoSEQ multiplex PCR, and the TCRdb table lists in-frame clones only, not all of them. The data show more than 150,000 clones, roughly 83% seen once. The sequenced sample consisted of PBMCs or T cells enriched from blood (not recorded which). These receptor sequences come from a woman in her sixties who had recovered from COVID-19.

The chain joins TRBV2 to TRBJ1-6; the D is unclear. V was trimmed by 7 bases and J by 6 bases, leaving 10 bases between them. The CDR3 runs 13 residues. The germline CDR1 and CDR2 sequences are SNHLY and FYNNEI. The CDR3 DNA reads TGTGCCAGCACTGTAGTCGGTAATTCACCCCTCCACTTT. It codes for CASTVVGNSPLHF.

This clone was found a few times. The V gene is TRBV5-1, the J gene TRBJ2-2, with D unclear. The CDR3 has 15 amino acids. The germline gives CDR1 SGHRS, CDR2 YFSETQ. Trimming took 1 base from V and 1 from J, leaving 8 bases between them. CDR3 in amino acids: CASSLSEENTGELFF. CDR3 sequence (DNA): TGCGCCAGCAGCTTGAGCGAGGAGAACACCGGGGAGCTGTTTTTT. Full variable domain (remainder filled in from reference TRBV5-1 and TRBJ2-2): KAGVTQTPRYLIKTRGQQVTLSCSPISGHRSVSWYQQTPGQGLQFLFEYFSETQRNKGNFPGRFSGRQFSNSRSEMNVSTLELGDSALYLCASSLSEENTGELFFGEGSRLTVL.

V usage is TRBV3-1 (or the pseudogene TRBV3-2) and J usage is TRBJ2-5; TRBD2 aligns across 7 bases. The CDR3 spans 13 residues. CDR1 is LGHDT and CDR2 is YNNKEL in the germline V gene (reference sequence). The V gene end was trimmed by 6 bases and the J gene end by 3 bases; junction bases not matched to a gene: 4. The CDR3 sequence: CASSLLAEETQYF. CDR3 bases: TGTGCCAGCAGTCTTCTAGCGGAAGAGACCCAGTACTTC.

The chain has TRBV7-9 and TRBJ1-2; possibly TRBD1 for D (5 bases). V lost 1 base, J lost 4 bases, and 16 bases lay in between. There are 16 residues in the CDR3. Per germline, CDR1 SEHNR and CDR2 FQNEAQ (reference sequence). CDR3 region: CASSLELRGNSYGYTF. The CDR3 DNA reads TGTGCCAGCAGCTTAGAACTGCGGGGGAACAGCTATGGCTACACCTTC.

The V and J genes are TRBV6-5 and TRBJ1-2; D call uncertain. The V gene's germline CDR1 is MNHEY and CDR2 SVGAGI. Deletions cut 5 bases from V and 8 bases from J, with 18 bases between. The CDR3 sequence is 14 residues long. CDR3 nucleotide sequence: TGTGCCAGCAGTCCCACAGACCGTGCCGGCGGCTACACCTTC. It encodes CASSPTDRAGGYTF.

The chain recombines TRBV4-2 with TRBJ1-5, with 7 bases aligning to TRBD1. The CDR3 has 15 amino acids. Losses at the gene ends were 3 bases for V and 5 bases for J; bases not matched to a gene: 7. CDR1 is LGHNA, CDR2 YNFKEQ, per germline. Written as DNA, the CDR3 is TGTGCCAGCAGCCACAAGGACAGGTTGGATCAGCCCCAGCATTTT. This codes for CASSHKDRLDQPQHF.

The chain recombines TRBV9 with TRBJ2-1; D uncertain. This CDR3 comprises 15 residues. Germline loops: CDR1 SGDLS, CDR2 YYNGEE. The germline V and J ends were trimmed by 0 bases and 6 bases, with 13 bases remaining between them. The CDR3 DNA is TGTGCCAGCAGCGTAGACGATGCCTACCGCAATGAGCAGTTCTTC. This sequence encodes CASSVDDAYRNEQFF. Complete variable domain (other parts from reference TRBV9 and TRBJ2-1): DSGVTQTPKHLITATGQRVTLRCSPRSGDLSVYWYQQSLDQGLQFLIQYYNGEERAKGNILERFSAQQFPDLHSELNLSSLELGDSALYFCASSVDDAYRNEQFFGPGTRLTVL.

This clone was detected only a few times. V is TRBV29-1 and J is TRBJ1-1; TRBD1 might be the D (5 bases). Germline V CDR1 and CDR2: SQVTM, ANQGSEA. This CDR3 is 14 amino acids long. V shed 3 bases and J shed 1 base, with 12 bases lying between them. The CDR3 sequence is CSVDVAGQNTEAFF. CDR3 coding DNA: TGCAGCGTTGATGTCGCAGGGCAGAACACTGAAGCTTTCTTT.

This rearrangement joins TRBV6-5 to TRBJ2-1, with D uncertain. Germline lookup yields CDR1 MNHEY and CDR2 SVGAGI. The CDR3 totals 11 residues. Trimming took 5 bases from V and 7 from J, leaving 6 bases between them. The CDR3 reads CASSPGNEQFF. CDR3 in DNA: TGTGCCAGCAGTCCGGGTAATGAGCAGTTCTTC.

This chain uses TRBV28 with TRBJ2-7, with D unclear. The CDR3 covers 13 residues. CDR1 MDHEN and CDR2 SYDVKM come from the germline V gene. The V gene lost 2 bases and the J gene lost 4 bases, with 9 bases spanning the gap. The CDR3 DNA is TGTGCCAGCAGTTTAGATCACGGGTACGAGCAGTACTTC. Protein sequence: CASSLDHGYEQYF.

This sequence joins TRBV7-2 and TRBJ2-3, with 9 bases identical to TRBD1. The CDR3 is 15 amino acids. CDR1 is SGHTA and CDR2 is FQGNSA in the germline V gene. Trimming removed 5 bases from V and 7 bases from J; junction bases left unmatched: 10. This CDR3 reads CASSDGTGFGYTQYF. In nucleotides, the CDR3 is TGTGCCAGCAGCGATGGGACAGGGTTTGGATATACGCAGTATTTT.

The genes are TRBV6-1 and TRBJ1-2, with D possibly matching TRBD1 (5 bases). V was clipped by 0 bases and J by 4 bases, with 9 bases between them. The CDR3 runs 14 residues. Germline-derived CDR1 and CDR2 are MNHNS and SASEGT. The CDR3 loop is CASSEAQGPYGYTF. CDR3 sequence (DNA): TGTGCCAGCAGTGAAGCCCAGGGTCCCTATGGCTACACCTTC.

The V and J genes are TRBV10-3 and TRBJ2-2, with 12 bases aligning to TRBD1. From germline, CDR1 is ENHRY and CDR2 SYGVKD. This CDR3 contains 17 residues. V dropped 4 bases and J dropped 4; count of bases not matched to a gene: 7. The CDR3 here is CAISGPGQGAGTGELFF. The CDR3 DNA reads TGTGCCATCAGTGGACCGGGACAGGGGGCCGGCACCGGGGAGCTGTTTTTT.

V and J are TRBV5-1 and TRBJ2-7; 7 nucleotides align to TRBD1. V lost 2 bases and J lost 2; bases outside the gene matches: 10. CDR1 SGHRS and CDR2 YFSETQ come from the germline V gene. The CDR3 has 16 residues. This CDR3 reads CASSFQPGGMTYEQYF. CDR3 DNA: TGCGCCAGCAGCTTCCAGCCAGGGGGTATGACCTACGAGCAGTACTTC.

The chain is built from TRBV6-5 and TRBJ1-1; D gene ambiguous. Germline V gene data show CDR1 as MNHEY and CDR2 as SVGAGI. V lost 6 bases to trimming and J lost 11 bases, with 13 bases between them. CDR3 length equals 11 residues. The DNA for the CDR3 is TGTGCCAGCAGCTCCACATGGAGGGCTTTCTTT. This gives the protein CASSSTWRAFF.

The J gene is TRBJ2-5, the V gene TRBV7-2, with D perhaps matching TRBD2 (7 bases). Germline CDR1 SGHTA, CDR2 FQGNSA. Trimming cost V 0 bases and J 5 bases, with 13 bases left between them. This CDR3 has 15 residues. For the CDR3, the DNA is TGTGCCAGCAGCTTAGCGGGGGGGGGCCCGGAGACCCAGTACTTC. This codes for CASSLAGGGPETQYF.

The chain recombines TRBV5-4 with TRBJ2-7; D is possibly TRBD2 (6 bases). CDR1 SGHNT and CDR2 YYREEE come from the germline V gene (reference sequence). V lost 0 bases to trimming and J lost 4 bases, with 14 bases between them. This CDR3 spans 15 amino acids. CDR3 in amino acids: CASSLGGRGKYEQYF. DNA for the CDR3: TGTGCCAGCAGCTTGGGCGGGCGGGGAAAGTACGAGCAGTACTTC.

This chain uses TRBV6-5 with TRBJ1-5; D gene uncertain. Deletions cut 0 bases from V and 5 bases from J, with 5 bases between. The germline CDR1 and CDR2 sequences are MNHEY and SVGAGI. The CDR3 is 13 residues long. CDR3 DNA sequence: TGTGCCAGCAGTTACTCCCTCTATCAGCCCCAGCATTTT. It translates to CASSYSLYQPQHF.

J is TRBJ1-1 and V is TRBV5-6, with D possibly TRBD1 on 5 matching bases. This CDR3 region has 16 residues. Trimming took off 1 base at V and 3 bases at J, with 16 bases between the two ends. Germline CDR1 is SGHDT and CDR2 is YYEEEE. In DNA form, the CDR3 reads TGTGCCAGCAGCTTGAAGGAGTCAGGGCTGTACACTGAAGCTTTCTTT. The encoded protein is CASSLKESGLYTEAFF.

This clone came up once. J is TRBJ2-6 and V is TRBV11-2; 7 nucleotides line up with TRBD1. V trimming: 1 base; J trimming: 0 bases; junction bases outside the gene matches: 6. Germline CDR1 SGHAT, CDR2 FQNNGV. The CDR3 is 18 residues long. CDR3: CASSLGGTALSGANVLTF. The CDR3 DNA follows: TGTGCCAGCAGCTTAGGTGGGACAGCCCTCTCTGGGGCCAACGTCCTGACTTTC.

J is TRBJ2-1 and V is TRBV19, with D possibly being TRBD1 (5 bases). The CDR3 has 13 residues. Trimming shortened V by 1 base and J by 8 bases, and 9 bases separated the two germline ends. The germline V gene has CDR1 LNHDA and CDR2 SQIVND (reference sequence). CDR3 loop: CASSIGGVYEQFF. The DNA for the CDR3 is TGTGCCAGTAGTATAGGGGGCGTGTATGAGCAGTTCTTC.

The chain employs TRBV10-3 and TRBJ2-2; TRBD2 aligns across 10 bases. J gave up 4 bases and V 7 bases, and 9 bases lay outside the gene matches. Looked up from germline, CDR1 is ENHRY and CDR2 is SYGVKD. The CDR3 spans 16 residues. The CDR3 sequence is CAITASGRGGTGELFF. In DNA form, the CDR3 reads TGTGCCATCACCGCTAGCGGGAGAGGTGGCACCGGGGAGCTGTTTTTT.